This T cell receptor (beta chain) was captured in a study of cytomegalovirus exposure and HLA in healthy donors. Whole-study context: The same platform was used for the 110 or so validation repertoires and the roughly 600 first-cohort repertoires, a later analysis reported.

Sequenced by immunoSEQ multiplex PCR; TCRdb stores in-frame clones only, minus some. The data contain some 60,000 clones, about 94% of them seen just once; the ten biggest clones take up around 4.5%. Germline CDR1 reads MDHEN; CDR2 reads SYDVKM. This CDR3 is built from 14 residues. V lost 1 base and J lost 3, with 9 bases in between. The sequence was obtained from a young man in good health and CMV-seropositive. Sequencing used PBMCs. The V gene is TRBV28, the J gene TRBJ1-1; unclear D gene. CDR3: CASSLYPGDTEAFF. In DNA form, the CDR3 reads TGTGCCAGCAGTTTATACCCGGGTGACACTGAAGCTTTCTTT.